The T cell receptor (beta chain) under discussion was sequenced for a study of cytomegalovirus exposure and HLA in healthy donors. General study results and limits: Trimming of TCR beta V- and J-genes showed a link, identified in a later analysis, to a missense DCLRE1C variant. The majority of CMV-associated TCR beta chains were reported as apparently HLA-restricted in a later analysis.

Germline loops: CDR1 MDHEN, CDR2 SYDVKM. This CDR3 comprises 13 residues. V was pared by 8 bases and J by 3 bases, with 5 bases of the junction left unmatched. With 60 Vbeta and 13 Jbeta primers, the PCR was carried out. Per the authors' pipeline: Counted up in a later analysis, unique TCR beta chains came to about 80 million, with about 9.9 million shared. Method: immunoSEQ multiplex PCR; TCRdb's copy keeps in-frame clones and lacks some. V, J and clone size derive from that table, while D and trimming were established from the DNA sequence. The sample lists about 88,000 clones, approximately 79% seen once, with about 2.5% in the top ten. About this clone: Its antigen is unidentified.

Sequenced material: PBMCs. The chain uses TRBV28 and TRBJ1-2; the match to TRBD1 covers 8 bases. The receptor was isolated from a man aged 25 to 40 in good health and CMV-seronegative. The CDR3 DNA is TGTGCCAGCCAACCGGGACAGGACTATGGCTACACCTTC. Translation gives CASQPGQDYGYTF.